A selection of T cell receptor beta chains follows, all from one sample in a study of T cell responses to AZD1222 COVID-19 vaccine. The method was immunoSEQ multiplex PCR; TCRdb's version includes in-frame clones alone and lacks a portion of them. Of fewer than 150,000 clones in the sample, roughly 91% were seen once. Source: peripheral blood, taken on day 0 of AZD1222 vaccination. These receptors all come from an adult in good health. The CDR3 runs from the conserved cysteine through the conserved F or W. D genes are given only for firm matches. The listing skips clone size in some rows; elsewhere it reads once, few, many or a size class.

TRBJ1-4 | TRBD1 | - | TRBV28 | CASRAGGREKLFF | TGTGCCAGCAGGGCAGGGGGACGGGAAAAACTGTTTTTT
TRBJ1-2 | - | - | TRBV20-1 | CSARVGRVNTF | TGCAGTGCTAGAGTGGGCAGGGTAAACACCTTC
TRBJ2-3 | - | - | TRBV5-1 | CASSLVASTDTQYF | TGCGCCAGCAGCTTGGTGGCTAGTACAGATACGCAGTATTTT
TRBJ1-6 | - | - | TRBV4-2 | CASSRNRDGNSPLHF | TGTGCCAGCAGCCGTAACCGGGACGGAAATTCACCCCTCCACTTT
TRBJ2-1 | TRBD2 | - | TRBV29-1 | CSVVGTSGYNEQFF | TGCAGCGTTGTTGGGACTAGCGGCTACAATGAGCAGTTCTTC
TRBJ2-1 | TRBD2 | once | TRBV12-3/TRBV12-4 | CATSGNEQFF | TGTGCCACTAGCGGCAATGAGCAGTTCTTC
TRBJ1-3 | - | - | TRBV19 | CASSPLRQSGNTIYF | TGTGCCAGTAGCCCCTTAAGGCAGTCCGGAAACACCATATATTTT
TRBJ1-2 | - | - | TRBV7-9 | CASSNLSDSSTF | TGTGCCAGCAGCAATCTTTCGGACAGTTCCACCTTC
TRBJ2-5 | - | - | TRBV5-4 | CASSSGQARATQYF | TGTGCCAGCAGCTCCGGGCAGGCGCGGGCGACCCAGTACTTC
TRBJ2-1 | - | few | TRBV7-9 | CASSWAAGATRVEQFF | TGTGCCAGCAGCTGGGCCGCCGGAGCAACCAGGGTTGAGCAGTTCTTC
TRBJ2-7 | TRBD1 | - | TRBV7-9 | CASSPRDRGPGEQYF | TGTGCCAGCAGCCCTCGGGACAGGGGTCCAGGGGAGCAGTACTTC
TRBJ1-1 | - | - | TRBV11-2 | CASSLEPGVNTEAFF | TGTGCCAGCAGCTTAGAGCCAGGGGTAAACACTGAAGCTTTCTTT
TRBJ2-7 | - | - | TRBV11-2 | CASSPLGFEQYF | TGTGCCAGCAGCCCACTGGGGTTCGAGCAGTACTTC
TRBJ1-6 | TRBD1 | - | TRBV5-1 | CASSSDRENSPLHF | TGCGCCAGCAGCTCGGACAGGGAGAATTCACCCCTCCACTTT
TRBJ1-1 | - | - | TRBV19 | CASSMVPGMNTEAFF | TGTGCCAGTAGTATGGTACCCGGGATGAACACTGAAGCTTTCTTT
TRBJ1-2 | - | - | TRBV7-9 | CASIGPGQGEGYTF | TGTGCCAGCATTGGGCCTGGCCAGGGAGAGGGCTACACCTTC
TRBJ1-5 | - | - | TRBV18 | CASSVGAGGNQPQHF | TGTGCCAGCTCCGTGGGGGCTGGAGGAAATCAGCCCCAGCATTTT
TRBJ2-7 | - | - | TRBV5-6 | CASSSRAAYEQYF | TGTGCCAGCAGCAGCCGGGCCGCCTACGAGCAGTACTTC
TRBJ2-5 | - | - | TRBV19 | CASGMTGRLETQYF | TGTGCCAGTGGAATGACAGGCCGGTTAGAGACCCAGTACTTC
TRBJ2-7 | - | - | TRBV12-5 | CASGLMEHVGEQYF | TGTGCTAGTGGTTTGATGGAACACGTCGGCGAGCAGTACTTC
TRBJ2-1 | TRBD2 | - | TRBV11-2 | CATSNRSGGDNEQFF | TGTGCCACCTCGAACCGGAGCGGGGGAGACAATGAGCAGTTCTTC
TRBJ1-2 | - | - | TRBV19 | CASSIEFGDITVKSNYGYTF | TGTGCCAGTAGTATAGAATTTGGGGACATCACCGTAAAGAGTAACTATGGCTACACCTTC
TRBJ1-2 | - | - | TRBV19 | CASFGLGGGYGYTF | TGTGCCAGCTTCGGGCTGGGGGGCGGCTATGGCTACACCTTC
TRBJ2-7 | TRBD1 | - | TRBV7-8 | CASSESRGQGPYEQYF | TGTGCCAGCAGCGAATCTCGGGGACAGGGGCCTTACGAGCAGTACTTC
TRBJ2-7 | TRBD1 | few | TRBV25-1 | CASSPSRRGRRLGEQYF | TGTGCCAGCAGTCCCTCGCGCAGGGGGCGCCGATTAGGGGAGCAGTACTTC
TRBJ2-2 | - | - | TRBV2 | CASRGRGGRANTGELFF | TGTGCCAGTCGAGGCAGGGGGGGCAGGGCGAACACCGGGGAGCTGTTTTTT
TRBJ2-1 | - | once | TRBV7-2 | CASSLDRGTYNEQFF | TGTGCCAGCAGCTTAGATCGGGGTACCTACAATGAGCAGTTCTTC
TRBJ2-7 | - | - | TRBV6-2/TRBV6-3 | CASSYSDEQYF | TGTGCCAGCAGTTACTCCGACGAGCAGTACTTC
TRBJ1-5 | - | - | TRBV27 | CASSLSGAGWDQPQHF | TGTGCCAGCAGTTTATCGGGGGCAGGGTGGGATCAGCCCCAGCATTTT
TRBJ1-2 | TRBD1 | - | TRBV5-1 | CASSVVTGGSSYTF | TGCGCCAGCAGCGTGGTTACAGGGGGAAGTAGCTACACCTTC
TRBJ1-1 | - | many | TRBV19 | CASSIDGGVAFF | TGTGCCAGTAGTATTGACGGGGGGGTCGCTTTCTTT
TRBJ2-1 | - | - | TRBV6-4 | CASSSAGNNEQFF | TGTGCCAGCTCCTCGGCAGGGAACAATGAGCAGTTCTTC
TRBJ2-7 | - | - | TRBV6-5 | CASKTRTPVGEQYF | TGTGCCAGCAAAACACGGACCCCGGTGGGGGAGCAGTACTTC
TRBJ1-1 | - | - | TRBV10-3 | CAISESPTNTEAFF | TGTGCCATCAGTGAGTCTCCCACGAACACTGAAGCTTTCTTT
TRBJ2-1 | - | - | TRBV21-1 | CASRIDRDGVGYNEQFF | TGTGCCAGCAGAATCGACAGGGATGGAGTGGGTTACAATGAGCAGTTCTTC
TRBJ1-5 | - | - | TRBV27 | CASSLSGNQPQHF | TGTGCCAGCAGTTTATCGGGCAATCAGCCCCAGCATTTT
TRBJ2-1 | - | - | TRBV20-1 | CSASGASEHNEQFF | TGCAGTGCTAGTGGGGCTAGCGAACACAATGAGCAGTTCTTC
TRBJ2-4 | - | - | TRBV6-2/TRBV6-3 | CASSSGNIQYF | TGTGCCAGCAGTTCCGGTAACATTCAGTACTTC
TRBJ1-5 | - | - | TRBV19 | CASSIGAGGNQPQHF | TGTGCCAGTAGTATTGGGGCAGGGGGCAATCAGCCCCAGCATTTT
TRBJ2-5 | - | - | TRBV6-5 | CATGDQRTGTQYF | TGTGCCACCGGAGACCAACGAACGGGGACCCAGTACTTC
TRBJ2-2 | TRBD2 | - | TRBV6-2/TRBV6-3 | CASSYREGGELFF | TGTGCCAGCAGTTACAGGGAGGGCGGGGAGCTGTTTTTT
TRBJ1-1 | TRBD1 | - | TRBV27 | CASSFTGATEAFF | TGTGCCAGCAGTTTTACAGGGGCCACTGAAGCTTTCTTT